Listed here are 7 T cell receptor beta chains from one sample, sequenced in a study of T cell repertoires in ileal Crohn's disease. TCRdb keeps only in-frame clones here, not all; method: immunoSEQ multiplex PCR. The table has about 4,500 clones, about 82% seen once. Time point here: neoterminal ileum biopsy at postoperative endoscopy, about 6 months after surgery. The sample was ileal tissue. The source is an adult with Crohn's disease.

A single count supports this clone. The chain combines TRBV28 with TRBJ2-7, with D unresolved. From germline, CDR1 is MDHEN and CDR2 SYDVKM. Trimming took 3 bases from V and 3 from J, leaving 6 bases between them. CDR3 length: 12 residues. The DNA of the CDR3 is TGTGCCAGCAGTTTTACCGACTACGAGCAGTACTTC. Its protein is CASSFTDYEQYF.

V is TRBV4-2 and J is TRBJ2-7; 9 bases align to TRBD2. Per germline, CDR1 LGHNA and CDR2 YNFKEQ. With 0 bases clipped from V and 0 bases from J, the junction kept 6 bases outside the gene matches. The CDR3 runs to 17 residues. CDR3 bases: TGTGCCAGCAGCCAAGAAGTAAGCGGGAGGAGCTCCTACGAGCAGTACTTC. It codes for CASSQEVSGRSSYEQYF.

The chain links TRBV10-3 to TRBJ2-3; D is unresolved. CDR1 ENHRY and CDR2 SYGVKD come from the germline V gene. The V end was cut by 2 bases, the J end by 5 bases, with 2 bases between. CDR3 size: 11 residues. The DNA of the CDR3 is TGTGCCATCAGTGAGGGAGATACGCAGTATTTT. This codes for CAISEGDTQYF.

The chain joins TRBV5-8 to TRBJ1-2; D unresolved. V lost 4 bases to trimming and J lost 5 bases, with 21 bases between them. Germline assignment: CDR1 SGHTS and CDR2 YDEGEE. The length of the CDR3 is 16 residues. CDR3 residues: CASSLRTFRTEYGYTF. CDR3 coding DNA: TGTGCCAGCAGCCTTCGGACGTTTAGGACCGAGTATGGCTACACCTTC.

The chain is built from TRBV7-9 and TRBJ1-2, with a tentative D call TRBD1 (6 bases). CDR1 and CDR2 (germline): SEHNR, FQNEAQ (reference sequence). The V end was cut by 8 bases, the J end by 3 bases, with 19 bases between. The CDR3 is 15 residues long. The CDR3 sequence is CASRYEGDPDYGYTF. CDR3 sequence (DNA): TGTGCCAGCCGATACGAGGGGGATCCAGACTATGGCTACACCTTC. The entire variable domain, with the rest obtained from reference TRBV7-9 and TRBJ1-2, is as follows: DTGVSQNPRHKITKRGQNVTFRCDPISEHNRLYWYRQTLGQGPEFLTYFQNEAQLEKSRLLSDRFSAERPKGSFSTLEIQRTEQGDSAMYLCASRYEGDPDYGYTFGSGTRLTVV.

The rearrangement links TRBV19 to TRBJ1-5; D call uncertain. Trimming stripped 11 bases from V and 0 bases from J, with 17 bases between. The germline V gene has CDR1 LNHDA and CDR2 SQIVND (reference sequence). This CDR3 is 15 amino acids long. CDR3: CASVQRTNSNQPQHF. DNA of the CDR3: TGTGCCTCAGTACAACGGACTAATAGCAATCAGCCCCAGCATTTT.

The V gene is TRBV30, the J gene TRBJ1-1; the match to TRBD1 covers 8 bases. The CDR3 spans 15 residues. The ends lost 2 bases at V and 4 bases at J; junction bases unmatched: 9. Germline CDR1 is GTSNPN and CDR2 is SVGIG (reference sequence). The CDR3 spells CAWSPSDRDSTEAFF. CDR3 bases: TGTGCCTGGAGTCCCTCGGACAGGGATAGCACTGAAGCTTTCTTT.